This T cell receptor beta chain is drawn from a study of blood T cells in healthy people across ages. Study-level findings and limits: Per-million-T-cell TCR beta diversity fell roughly linearly with age. Strongly correlated with naive T cell percentage was TCR beta diversity.

Per-sample yields of isolated PBMCs were at least 6 million. Points on this clonotype: The antigen is not known.

Primers used in a second PCR of about 7 to 12 cycles were a sample-barcoded 5' primer and a J-beta primer mix. Every single cDNA molecule received a tag from a template-switch adaptor with 12 random nucleotides. Each CDR3 protein is one row after TCRdb ran MiXCR on the 5' RACE reads. The repertoire holds over a million distinct CDR3 sequences, with around 59% as singletons. The germline V gene has CDR1 SEHNR and CDR2 FQNEAQ (reference sequence). V gave up 4 bases and J gave up 5 bases, with 17 bases separating them. The CDR3 runs 16 residues. Sample: blood. V and J are TRBV7-9 and TRBJ1-4; no clear D. This TCR came from a man aged 18-30 years in good health. CDR3 sequence (DNA): TGTGCCAGCAGCTGGAGACAACCATGGAAGAATGAAAAACTGTTTTTT. Its translation: CASSWRQPWKNEKLFF.